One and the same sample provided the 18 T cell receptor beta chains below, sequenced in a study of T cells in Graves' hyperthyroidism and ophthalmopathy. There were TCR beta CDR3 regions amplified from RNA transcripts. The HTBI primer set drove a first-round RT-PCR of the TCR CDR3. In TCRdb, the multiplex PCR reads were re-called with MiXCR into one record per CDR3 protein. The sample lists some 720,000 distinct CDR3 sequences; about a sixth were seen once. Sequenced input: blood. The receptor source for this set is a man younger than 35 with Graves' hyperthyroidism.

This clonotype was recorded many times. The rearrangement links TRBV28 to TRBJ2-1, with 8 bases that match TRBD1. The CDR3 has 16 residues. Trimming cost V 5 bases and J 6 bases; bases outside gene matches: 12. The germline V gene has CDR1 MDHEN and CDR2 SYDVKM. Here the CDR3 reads CASSIYPRQGSNEQFF. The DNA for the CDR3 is TGTGCCAGCAGTATCTATCCCAGACAGGGGAGCAATGAGCAGTTCTTC.

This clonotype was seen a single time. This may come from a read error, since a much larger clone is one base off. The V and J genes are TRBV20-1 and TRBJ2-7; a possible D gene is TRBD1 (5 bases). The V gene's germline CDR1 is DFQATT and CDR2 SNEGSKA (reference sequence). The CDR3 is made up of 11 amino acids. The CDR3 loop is CSANQGYGQYF. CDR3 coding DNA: TGCAGTGCTAACCAGGGCTACGGGCAGTACTTC.

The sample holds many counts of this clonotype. The CDR3 protein is CASRRLDEQYF. As DNA, the CDR3 is TGTGCCAGCAGACGCTTGGACGAGCAGTACTTC. V usage is TRBV28 and J usage is TRBJ2-7; D unclear. Trimming shortened V by 6 bases and J by 5 bases, and 8 bases separated the two germline ends. The CDR3 has 11 amino acids. Germline V gene lookup returns CDR1 MDHEN and CDR2 SYDVKM.

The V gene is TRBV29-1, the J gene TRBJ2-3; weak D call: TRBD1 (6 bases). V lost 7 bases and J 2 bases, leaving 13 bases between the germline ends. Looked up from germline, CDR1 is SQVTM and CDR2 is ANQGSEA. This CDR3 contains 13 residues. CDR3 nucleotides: TGCAGCGACCGGACAGTAAACACAGATACGCAGTATTTT. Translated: CSDRTVNTDTQYF.

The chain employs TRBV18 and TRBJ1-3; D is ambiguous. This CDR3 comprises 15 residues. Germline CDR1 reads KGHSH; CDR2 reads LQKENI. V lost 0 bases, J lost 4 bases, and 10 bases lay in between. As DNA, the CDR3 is TGTGCCAGCTCACCACCGTCGGGGTCCGGAAACACCATATATTTT. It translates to CASSPPSGSGNTIYF.

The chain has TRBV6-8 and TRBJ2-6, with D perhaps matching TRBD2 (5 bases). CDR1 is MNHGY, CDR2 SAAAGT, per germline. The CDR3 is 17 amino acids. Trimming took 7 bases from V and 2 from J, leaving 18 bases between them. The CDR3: CASIHTDPGTGANVLTF. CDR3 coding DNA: TGTGCCAGCATCCACACGGATCCGGGAACTGGGGCCAACGTCCTGACTTTC.

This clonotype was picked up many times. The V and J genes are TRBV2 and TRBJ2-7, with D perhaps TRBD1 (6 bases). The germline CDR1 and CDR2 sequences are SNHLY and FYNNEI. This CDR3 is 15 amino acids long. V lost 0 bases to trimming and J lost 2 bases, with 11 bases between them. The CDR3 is CASSEARQGTYEQYF. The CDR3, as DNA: TGTGCCAGCAGTGAAGCTAGGCAGGGGACCTACGAGCAGTACTTC.

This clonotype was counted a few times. The CDR3 DNA follows: TGCAGTGCTAGAGCCCAGATTTACTACGAGCAGTACTTC. This translates into CSARAQIYYEQYF. This sequence joins TRBV20-1 and TRBJ2-7; no clear D gene. Germline loops: CDR1 DFQATT, CDR2 SNEGSKA (reference sequence). CDR3 size: 13 residues. V was trimmed by 1 base and J by 3 bases, leaving 10 bases between them.

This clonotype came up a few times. Here the CDR3 DNA reads TGTGCCAGTAGTATAGGACTGACAGACTACCTACGGGGCACTGAAGCTTTCTTT. Its translation is CASSIGLTDYLRGTEAFF. The chain uses TRBV19 and TRBJ1-1; tentative D call: TRBD1 (5 bases). The CDR3 totals 18 residues. CDR1 and CDR2 (germline): LNHDA, SQIVND (reference sequence). V dropped 1 base and J dropped 4 bases, with 22 bases sitting between them.

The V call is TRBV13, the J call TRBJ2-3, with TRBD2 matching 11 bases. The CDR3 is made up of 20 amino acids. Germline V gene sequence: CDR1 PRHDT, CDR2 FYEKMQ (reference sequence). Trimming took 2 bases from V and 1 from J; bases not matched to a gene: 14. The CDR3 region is CASSLLTSGSFGFGTDTQYF. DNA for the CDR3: TGTGCCAGCAGCTTACTAACTAGCGGGAGTTTTGGGTTTGGCACAGATACGCAGTATTTT.

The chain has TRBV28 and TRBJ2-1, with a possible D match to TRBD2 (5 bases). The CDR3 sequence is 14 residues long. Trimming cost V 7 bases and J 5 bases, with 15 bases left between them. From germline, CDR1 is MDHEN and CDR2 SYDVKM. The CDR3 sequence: CASNFLDSNNEQFF. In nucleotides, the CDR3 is TGTGCCAGCAATTTTTTGGACTCTAACAATGAGCAGTTCTTC. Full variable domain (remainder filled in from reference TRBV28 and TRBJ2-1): DVKVTQSSRYLVKRTGEKVFLECVQDMDHENMFWYRQDPGLGLRLIYFSYDVKMKEKGDIPEGYSVSREKKERFSLILESASTNQTSMYLCASNFLDSNNEQFFGPGTRLTVL.

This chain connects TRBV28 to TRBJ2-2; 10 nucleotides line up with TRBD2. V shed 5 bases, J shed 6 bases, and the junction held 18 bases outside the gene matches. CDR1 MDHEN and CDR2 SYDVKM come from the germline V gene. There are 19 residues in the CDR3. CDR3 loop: CASSAHLAGASFGAGELFF. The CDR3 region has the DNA TGTGCCAGCAGTGCACATCTAGCGGGAGCGAGTTTTGGAGCCGGGGAGCTGTTTTTT.

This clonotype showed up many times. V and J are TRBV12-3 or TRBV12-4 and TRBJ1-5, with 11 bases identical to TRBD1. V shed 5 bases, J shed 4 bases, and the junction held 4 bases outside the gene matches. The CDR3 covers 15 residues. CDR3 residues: CASSGQGASNQPQHF. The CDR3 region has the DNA TGTGCCAGCAGTGGACAGGGGGCAAGTAATCAGCCCCAGCATTTT.

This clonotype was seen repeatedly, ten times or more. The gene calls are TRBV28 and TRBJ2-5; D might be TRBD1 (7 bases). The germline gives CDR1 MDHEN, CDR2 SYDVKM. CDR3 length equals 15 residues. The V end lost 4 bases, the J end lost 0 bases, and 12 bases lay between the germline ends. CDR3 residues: CASSSPGGNQETQYF. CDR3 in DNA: TGTGCCAGCAGTTCTCCAGGGGGGAACCAAGAGACCCAGTACTTC.

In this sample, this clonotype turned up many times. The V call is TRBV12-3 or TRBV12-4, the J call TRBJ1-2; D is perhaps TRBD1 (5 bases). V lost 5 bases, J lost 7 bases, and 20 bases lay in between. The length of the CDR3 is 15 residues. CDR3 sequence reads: CASSPGGGLDSGYTF. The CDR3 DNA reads TGTGCCAGCAGTCCGGGTGGGGGGTTGGACTCTGGCTACACCTTC.

DNA of the CDR3: TGTGCCAGCCAACCGGGACTAGCGGGAACCGGGGAGCTGTTTTTT. Protein product: CASQPGLAGTGELFF. The genes are TRBV28 and TRBJ2-2; TRBD2 agrees at 13 bases. This CDR3 is built from 15 residues. Germline values: CDR1 MDHEN, CDR2 SYDVKM. V lost 8 bases to trimming and J lost 5 bases; unmatched junction nucleotides: 5.

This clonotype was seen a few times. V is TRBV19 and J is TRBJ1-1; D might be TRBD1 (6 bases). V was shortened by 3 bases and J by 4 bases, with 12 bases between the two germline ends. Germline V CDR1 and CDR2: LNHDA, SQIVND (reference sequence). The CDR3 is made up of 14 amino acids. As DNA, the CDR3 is TGTGCCAGTAGTATCGGGGGGGCGCCCACTGAAGCTTTCTTT. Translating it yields CASSIGGAPTEAFF.

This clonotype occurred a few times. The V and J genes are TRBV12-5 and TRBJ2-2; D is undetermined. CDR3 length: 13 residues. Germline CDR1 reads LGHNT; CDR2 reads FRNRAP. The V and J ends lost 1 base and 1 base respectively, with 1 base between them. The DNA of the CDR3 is TGTGCTAGTGGTTTGGGGAACACCGGGGAGCTGTTTTTT. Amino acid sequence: CASGLGNTGELFF.